This TCR beta chain came from a study of blood T cell repertoires in COVID-19. Across the study: The samples span acute and convalescent COVID-19 from the United States, Italy and Spain. The cDNA or gDNA used as material had been derived from T cells, B-cell-depleted T cells, or PBMCs.

V lost 0 bases and J lost 5, with 8 bases in between. CDR1 WNHNN and CDR2 SYGVQD come from the germline V gene (reference sequence). The CDR3 sequence is 14 residues long. Authors' analysis steps: Scientists estimated how many nucleated cells there were by amplifying reference gene primers. Profiled with immunoSEQ multiplex PCR; TCRdb holds only in-frame clones, not every one. D and trimming come from the DNA, and the V and J calls and clone size come from that table. This table has 230,000 or so clones, approximately 80% appearing once. Sequencing was carried out using peripheral blood. The chain links TRBV10-1 to TRBJ1-3, with no clear D. The TCR comes from a woman aged 40 to 50 who had recovered from COVID-19. CDR3 loop: CASSESVRRNTIYF. The CDR3 DNA reads TGCGCCAGCAGTGAGTCGGTGAGGCGAAACACCATATATTTT.